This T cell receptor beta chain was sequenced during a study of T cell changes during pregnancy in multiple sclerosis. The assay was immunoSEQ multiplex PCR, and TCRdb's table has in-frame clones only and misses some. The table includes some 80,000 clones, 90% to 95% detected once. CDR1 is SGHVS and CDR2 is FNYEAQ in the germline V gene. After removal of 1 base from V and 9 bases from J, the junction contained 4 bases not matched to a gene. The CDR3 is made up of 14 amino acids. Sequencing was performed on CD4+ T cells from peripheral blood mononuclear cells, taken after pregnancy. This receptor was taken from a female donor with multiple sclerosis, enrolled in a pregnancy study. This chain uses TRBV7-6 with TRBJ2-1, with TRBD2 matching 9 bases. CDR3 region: CASSLGVAGAEQFF. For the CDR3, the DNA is TGTGCCAGCAGCTTAGGTGTAGCGGGAGCTGAGCAGTTCTTC.